Below are 22 T cell receptor beta chains sequenced from a single sample in a study of tumor-infiltrating lymphocytes in primary liver carcinoma. Blood RNA originated from unsorted whole blood, with germline DNA additionally extracted. Starting from 500 ng of total RNA, TCR beta cDNA was produced with a primer in the constant region. It was through three nested multiplex PCR rounds of slightly modified ARM-PCR that TCR beta libraries arose. Forward primers for TRBV1-TRBV30 and a C-beta reverse primer served the first two PCR rounds, at 10 cycles each. TCRdb redid the calling of the multiplex PCR reads with MiXCR, one entry per CDR3 protein. The profile shows 150,000 to 200,000 distinct CDR3 sequences, approximately 60% of them singletons. The sequencing sample was made of peripheral blood. These receptors all stem from a man aged 35-49 years with primary liver carcinoma and hepatitis B virus infection.

This clonotype showed up just a few times. V gene TRBV11-3 combines with J gene TRBJ2-2; D may correspond to TRBD1 or TRBD2 (5 bases each). CDR3 length equals 15 residues. Germline assignment: CDR1 SGHNT and CDR2 YENEEA. V was trimmed by 5 bases and J by 6 bases, leaving 16 bases between them. CDR3 protein: CASSPGTGLAGELFF. The CDR3 region has the DNA TGTGCCAGCAGCCCCGGGACCGGGTTGGCCGGGGAGCTGTTTTTT. Looking up the rest from reference TRBV11-3 and TRBJ2-2 gives the full variable domain: EAGVVQSPRYKIIEKKQPVAFWCNPISGHNTLYWYLQNLGQGPELLIRYENEEAVDDSQLPKDRFSAERLKGVDSTLKIQPAELGDSAVYLCASSPGTGLAGELFFGEGSRLTVL.

This clonotype was detected a few times. This rearrangement joins TRBV6-1 to TRBJ2-7, with 9 bases lining up with TRBD1. Looked up from germline, CDR1 is MNHNS and CDR2 is SASEGT. CDR3 length equals 15 residues. After removal of 3 bases from V and 6 bases from J, the junction contained 9 bases not matched to a gene. CDR3 bases: TGTGCCAGCAGTGACAACCCCCTGGACAGGGGCGAGCAGTACTTC. This translates into CASSDNPLDRGEQYF.

Details on this clonotype: Compared with germline, one end of the junction differs, possibly owing to a read error. The chain joins TRBV11-2 to TRBJ2-3, with TRBD2 matching 10 bases. The germline V gene has CDR1 SGHAT and CDR2 FQNNGV. The CDR3 length is 19 residues. CDR3 sequence: CVSSLGGDPGLASTDTQYF. The CDR3 DNA follows: TGTGTCAGCAGCTTAGGAGGGGACCCGGGACTAGCGTCCACAGATACGCAGTATTTT.

This clonotype showed up many times. The V call is TRBV11-2, the J call TRBJ2-7; TRBD1 matches 7 bases. The CDR3 is made up of 13 amino acids. Germline V lookup: CDR1 SGHAT, CDR2 FQNNGV. The V gene end was trimmed by 4 bases and the J gene end by 11 bases; junction bases not matched to a gene: 11. CDR3 sequence reads: CASSSGTDDPKYF. The CDR3, as DNA: TGTGCCAGCAGCTCCGGGACAGACGACCCAAAGTACTTC.

This clonotype was observed a few times. V usage is TRBV6-5 and J usage is TRBJ1-3, with 8 bases matching TRBD1. CDR3 length: 15 residues. Germline V gene lookup returns CDR1 MNHEY and CDR2 SVGAGI. J gave up 0 bases and V 5 bases, and 3 bases lay outside the gene matches. The DNA of the CDR3 is TGTGCCAGCAGTGGGGACAGGAGCTCTGGAAACACCATATATTTT. Protein sequence: CASSGDRSSGNTIYF.

V usage is TRBV4-2 and J usage is TRBJ2-7, with D possibly being TRBD1 or TRBD2 (5 bases each). Germline V lookup: CDR1 LGHNA, CDR2 YNFKEQ. The CDR3 has 17 residues. Trimming removed 0 bases at V and 0 bases at J, with 15 bases between. The CDR3 loop reads CASSQESGPESSYEQYF. In DNA form, the CDR3 reads TGTGCCAGCAGCCAAGAATCGGGACCAGAGAGCTCCTACGAGCAGTACTTC.

This clonotype was seen many times. V is TRBV29-1 and J is TRBJ2-5; 7 bases map to TRBD1. V lost 5 bases, J lost 1 base, and 7 bases stayed unmatched. CDR1 SQVTM and CDR2 ANQGSEA come from the germline V gene. The CDR3 has 14 residues. This CDR3 reads CSVSRGTAQETQYF. CDR3 sequence (DNA): TGCAGCGTTAGCAGGGGGACAGCCCAAGAGACCCAGTACTTC.

The rearrangement joins TRBV4-2 to TRBJ2-1, with 10 bases lining up with TRBD2. Trimming took 5 bases from V and 7 from J; bases not matched to a gene: 8. The germline gives CDR1 LGHNA, CDR2 YNFKEQ. The length of the CDR3 is 15 residues. CDR3 coding DNA: TGTGCCAGCAGCGAGGGGACTAGCGTGGCTAATGAGCAGTTCTTC. As protein: CASSEGTSVANEQFF.

This clonotype was observed many times. The chain uses TRBV29-1 and TRBJ1-2, with TRBD1 matching 7 bases. The CDR3 length is 12 residues. With V trimmed by 7 bases and J by 8 bases, 10 bases remained unmatched. The germline CDR1 and CDR2 sequences are SQVTM and ANQGSEA. CDR3 coding DNA: TGCAGCGGACTACAGGGGAGAGGAGGCTACACCTTC. Protein: CSGLQGRGGYTF.

This clonotype was detected only a few times. The rearrangement joins TRBV12-3 or TRBV12-4 to TRBJ1-3; 9 bases fit TRBD1. The CDR3 is made up of 15 amino acids. The junction had 10 bases not matched to a gene; V was cut back by 6 bases and J by 7 bases. CDR3 loop: CASSRGQGLSNTIYF. In DNA form, the CDR3 reads TGTGCCAGCAGCCGTGGACAGGGGTTAAGTAACACCATATATTTT.

Comments on this clonotype: Sequence at one end of the junction differs from germline and may be a read error. J is TRBJ2-1 and V is TRBV29-1; D is undetermined. Germline assignment: CDR1 SQVTM and CDR2 ANQGSEA. CDR3 size: 12 residues. The CDR3 DNA reads TGCATCGTTGGGTTGAGCCGAGATGAGCAGTTCTTC. It encodes CIVGLSRDEQFF.

This clonotype has a count of ten or more. The V call is TRBV11-2, the J call TRBJ2-7; unclear D gene. The V gene lost 5 bases and the J gene lost 0 bases, with 11 bases spanning the gap. The V gene's germline CDR1 is SGHAT and CDR2 FQNNGV. The CDR3 sequence is 14 residues long. This CDR3 reads CASSPHPGSYEQYF. The CDR3 coding sequence is TGTGCCAGCAGCCCCCACCCCGGCTCCTACGAGCAGTACTTC.

The chain couples TRBV6-2 or TRBV6-3 to TRBJ2-2; unclear D gene. Trimming removed 0 bases at V and 8 bases at J, with 7 bases between. The CDR3 contains 13 residues. Germline V lookup: CDR1 MNHEY, CDR2 SVGEGT. This chain's CDR3 is CASSYSGLGELFF. The CDR3 region has the DNA TGTGCCAGCAGTTACTCGGGTTTAGGGGAGCTGTTTTTT.

Ten or more counts support this clonotype. The V gene is TRBV29-1, the J gene TRBJ2-3; D may match TRBD1 or TRBD2 (5 bases each). The CDR3 covers 12 residues. Germline lookup yields CDR1 SQVTM and CDR2 ANQGSEA. The V gene lost 3 bases and the J gene lost 12 bases, with 16 bases spanning the gap. CDR3 region: CSVDPGAPHQYF. CDR3 DNA: TGCAGCGTTGACCCCGGGGCTCCCCACCAGTATTTT.

This clonotype was counted only a few times. The chain carries TRBV6-5 and TRBJ2-3; the match to TRBD2 covers 10 bases. Germline V gene data show CDR1 as MNHEY and CDR2 as SVGAGI. There are 14 residues in the CDR3. V shed 11 bases and J 2 bases; nucleotides not matched to a gene: 7. The DNA of the CDR3 is TGTGCCGTTCGTAGCGGGAGGCACACAGATACGCAGTATTTT. Translation gives CAVRSGRHTDTQYF.

This clonotype has only a few counts. V is TRBV6-6 and J is TRBJ2-2, with 12 nucleotides matching TRBD2. This CDR3 spans 16 amino acids. CDR1 MNHNY and CDR2 SVGAGI come from the germline V gene (reference sequence). The J segment lost 7 bases and the V segment lost 5 bases, leaving 8 bases of the junction unmatched. This CDR3 reads CASSPRLAGAGGELFF. CDR3 DNA: TGTGCCAGCAGTCCCCGACTAGCGGGAGCGGGCGGGGAGCTGTTTTTT.

The chain uses TRBV6-5 and TRBJ1-2, with a weak D call TRBD1 (5 bases). The V end lost 6 bases, the J end lost 8 bases, and 22 bases lay between the germline ends. Germline lookup yields CDR1 MNHEY and CDR2 SVGAGI. The CDR3 contains 15 residues. CDR3 coding DNA: TGTGCCAGCAGGCTCCGGGACGCTTCATGGGGGGGCTACACCTTC. Protein sequence: CASRLRDASWGGYTF.

As regards this clonotype: This CDR3 fails to terminate in the conserved phenylalanine or tryptophan, so it likely reflects a read error. The rearrangement joins TRBV11-1 to TRBJ2-3; D might be TRBD1 or TRBD2, each matching 5 bases. Deletions cut 3 bases from V and 2 bases from J, with 15 bases between. Germline CDR1 SGHAT, CDR2 FQDESV (reference sequence). This CDR3 has 16 residues. CDR3 in DNA: TGTGCCAGCAGCTTCATGGGGGACCCTCCCACAGATACGCAGTATCTT. Its protein is CASSFMGDPPTDTQYL.

As for this clonotype: This clone may be a read error of a much larger clone one base away. The chain has TRBV29-1 and TRBJ1-2; 9 bases are shared with TRBD1. The germline V gene has CDR1 SQVTM and CDR2 ANQGSEA. CDR3 size: 13 residues. CDR3: CSVAGTGKLGYIF. The CDR3 DNA reads as TGCAGCGTAGCCGGGACAGGGAAGCTGGGCTACATCTTC.

Only a few counts were recorded for this clonotype. The rearrangement uses TRBV12-3 or TRBV12-4 and TRBJ2-2; tentative D call: TRBD1 (6 bases). The CDR3 totals 15 residues. V was clipped by 3 bases and J by 3 bases, with 11 bases between them. The CDR3 spells CASSLWAGDTGELFF. The CDR3 DNA follows: TGTGCCAGCAGTTTGTGGGCAGGGGACACCGGGGAGCTGTTTTTT.

This clonotype has just one count. Without the conserved terminal phenylalanine or tryptophan, this CDR3 likely stems from a read error. The chain is built from TRBV28 and TRBJ1-3; 7 bases align to TRBD1. Germline V gene sequence: CDR1 MDHEN, CDR2 SYDVKM. V was pared by 5 bases and J by 0 bases, with 4 bases of the junction left unmatched. CDR3 length: 15 residues. The DNA for the CDR3 is TGTGCCAGCAGTGGACAGGTTCGCTCTGGAAACACCATATATCTT. Its translation is CASSGQVRSGNTIYL.

This clonotype was recorded once. V usage is TRBV29-1 and J usage is TRBJ2-2; D is undetermined. With 6 bases removed from V and 7 bases from J, the gap between germline ends came to 18 bases. This CDR3 comprises 14 residues. Per the germline V gene, CDR1 is SQVTM and CDR2 is ANQGSEA. As DNA, the CDR3 is TGCAGCGTAGAGGACCACTATGACCTCGGGGAGCTGTTTTTT. This encodes CSVEDHYDLGELFF.